The source of this TCR beta chain is a study of T cells in Graves' hyperthyroidism and ophthalmopathy. Diagnostic decisions used clinical symptoms, serum thyroxine and TRAb, thyroid ultrasound and orbital computed tomography. Approximately 9.3 ml of fresh peripheral blood supplied the PBMCs. This CDR3 is built from 14 residues. V shed 5 bases and J shed 2 bases, with 10 bases lying between them. CDR1 MDHEN and CDR2 SYDVKM come from the germline V gene. The sample holds many counts of this clonotype. From RNA transcripts, TCR beta CDR3 regions were amplified. The TCR CDR3 was amplified in a first-round RT-PCR using the HTBI primer set. MiXCR, applied by TCRdb to the multiplex PCR reads, yields one record per CDR3 protein. The data contain 250,000 or so distinct CDR3 sequences, roughly 15% of them singletons.

The source is a woman aged 45 to 65 with Graves' hyperthyroidism that later progressed to Graves' ophthalmopathy. V is TRBV28 and J is TRBJ1-5; D perhaps matches TRBD1 (5 bases). Material: blood. CDR3 protein: CASSRRDRNQPQHF. Written as DNA, the CDR3 is TGTGCCAGCAGTAGACGGGACCGCAATCAGCCCCAGCATTTT.